This TCR beta chain was identified in a study of T cell responses to AZD1222 COVID-19 vaccine. Broader study findings: Two AZD1222 administrations were followed by greater Spike-specific TCR breadth and depth.

This clone was detected once. As yet, its antigen is unknown. Sequencing used immunoSEQ multiplex PCR; TCRdb keeps in-frame clones, though not all of them. The sample consists of approximately 110,000 clones, around 82% of them appearing once. This clonotype originated in an adult in good health. Here the sequenced sample was peripheral blood, taken on day 0 of AZD1222 vaccination.

The CDR3 is CALQGSNGYTF. CDR3 in DNA: TGTGCCCTCCAGGGGTCGAATGGCTACACCTTC. The rearrangement joins TRBV28 to TRBJ1-2; TRBD1 is a possible D gene (6 bases). V lost 11 bases to trimming and J lost 6 bases, with 13 bases between them. The CDR3 totals 11 residues. Germline loops: CDR1 MDHEN, CDR2 SYDVKM.